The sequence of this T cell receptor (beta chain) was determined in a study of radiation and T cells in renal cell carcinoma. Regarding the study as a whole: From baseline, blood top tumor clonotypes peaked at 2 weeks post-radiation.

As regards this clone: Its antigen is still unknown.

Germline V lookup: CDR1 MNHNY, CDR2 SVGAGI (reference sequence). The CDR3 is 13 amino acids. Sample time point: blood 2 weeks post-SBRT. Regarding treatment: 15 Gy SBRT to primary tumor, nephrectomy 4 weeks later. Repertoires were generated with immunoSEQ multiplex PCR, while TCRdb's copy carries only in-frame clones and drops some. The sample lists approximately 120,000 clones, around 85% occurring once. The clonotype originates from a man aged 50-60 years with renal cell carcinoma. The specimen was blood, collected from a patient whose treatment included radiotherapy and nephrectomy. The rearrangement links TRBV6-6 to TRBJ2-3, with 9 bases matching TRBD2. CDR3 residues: CSSWLAGTDTQYF. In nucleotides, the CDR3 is TGTTCCTCTTGGCTAGCGGGAACAGATACGCAGTATTTT.